This record covers a single T cell receptor (beta chain). Its matching antigen is unknown. The sample belongs to a study of siplizumab effects on memory and regulatory T cells. Study-wide findings and caveats: Proliferating Tregs in siplizumab cultures were never verified as suppressive. Phenotypic classification as naive or memory proved unattainable for roughly 75-96% of proliferating CD4+ or CD8+ clones. Significantly reduced by siplizumab was the cumulative frequency of alloreactive sequences, namely those traceable to unstimulated CD4+ memory cells. The alloreactive clones that mapped to unstimulated subsets made up only a minor fraction.

The CDR3 extends over 14 amino acids. The ends were cut back, 4 bases at V and 4 bases at J, with 16 bases in the middle. The germline V gene encodes CDR1 SQVTM and CDR2 ANQGSEA. Some clones are missing from TCRdb's copy, which holds only in-frame ones; the method was immunoSEQ multiplex PCR. The sample carries 70,000 to 90,000 clones, 75% to 90% recorded once. This receptor was taken from a human donor in good health. The sample comprised CD4+ T cells sorted from blood. The genes are TRBV29-1 and TRBJ1-2, with D maybe TRBD1 (6 bases). In nucleotides, the CDR3 is TGCAGCGTTGCTTTCGCAGGACAGCCCTATGGCTACACCTTC. Residues: CSVAFAGQPYGYTF.